Listed here are 29 T cell receptor beta chains from one sample, sequenced in a study of T cell repertoires in cytomegalovirus infection. TCRdb independently ran MiXCR on the reads; one entry per CDR3 protein. The sample gives roughly 100,000 distinct CDR3 sequences, 16% of which show up once; less than 10% is in the top ten. The sample comprised PBMCs. The origin of the receptors is a human donor in good health (CMV status not recorded). Some clones in this sample may be carry-over from other donors' samples.

A remark on this clonotype: A much larger clone lies one base from this, so it may be a read error. This sequence joins TRBV7-2 and TRBJ2-2; the match to TRBD1 covers 9 bases. The CDR3 is 16 residues long. Germline values: CDR1 SGHTA, CDR2 FQGNSA. CDR3 sequence reads: CGSNPGGQGATGELFF. The CDR3 DNA reads TGTGGCAGCAACCCGGGGGGACAGGGCGCCACCGGGGAGCTGTTTTTT.

This clonotype was seen just once. V gene TRBV19 combines with J gene TRBJ1-1, with a tentative D call TRBD1 (5 bases). This CDR3 is built from 15 residues. CDR1 LNHDA and CDR2 SQIVND come from the germline V gene (reference sequence). Trimming removed 4 bases from V and 1 base from J, with 13 bases in between. CDR3 in DNA: TGTGCCAGTAGTAGGAGGGGCGCGCCGAACACTGAAGCTTTCTTT. Translating gives CASSRRGAPNTEAFF.

This clonotype appeared a few times. This chain joins TRBV20-1 and TRBJ1-2; 7 positions match TRBD1. The ends lost 5 bases at V and 4 bases at J; junction bases unmatched: 13. The germline CDR1 and CDR2 sequences are DFQATT and SNEGSKA (reference sequence). The CDR3 is 15 amino acids. The CDR3 coding sequence is TGCAGTGCTCAGGGGGAACGGGGGCGCTCCTATGGCTACACCTTC. Its protein is CSAQGERGRSYGYTF.

This clonotype was picked up a small number of times. The chain uses TRBV30 and TRBJ1-2; D uncertain. Germline V lookup: CDR1 GTSNPN, CDR2 SVGIG (reference sequence). Trimming shortened V by 0 bases and J by 4 bases, and 9 bases separated the two germline ends. The length of the CDR3 is 13 residues. The CDR3 bases are TGTGCCTGGAGTGTGAAGGGAACCTATGGCTACACCTTC. Amino acid sequence: CAWSVKGTYGYTF.

With regard to this clonotype: This may arise from a read error, as a much more abundant clone is one base away. This chain connects TRBV7-2 to TRBJ2-1; tentatively, D is TRBD1 (5 bases). Germline CDR1 is SGHTA and CDR2 is FQGNSA. Trimming took off 5 bases at V and 4 bases at J, with 12 bases between the two ends. The CDR3 has 14 residues. CDR3: CASSLQQGYNEQFF. The CDR3 nucleotides are TGTGCCAGCAGCCTCCAGCAGGGATACAATGAGCAGTTCTTC.

The gene calls are TRBV3-1 and TRBJ2-1; D is possibly TRBD2 (6 bases). Germline CDR1 and CDR2: LGHDT and YNNKEL (reference sequence). V was clipped by 6 bases and J by 3 bases, with 15 bases between them. The CDR3 covers 15 residues. The CDR3 sequence: CASRRGRDFYNEQFF. In DNA form, the CDR3 reads TGTGCCAGCAGGCGGGGAAGGGACTTCTACAATGAGCAGTTCTTC.

This clonotype was seen more than once but under ten times. The CDR3: CASSHKQYTGELFF. CDR3 DNA: TGCGCCAGCAGCCACAAGCAGTACACCGGGGAGCTGTTTTTT. The chain has TRBV4-1 and TRBJ2-2, with no clear D. The germline V gene has CDR1 MGHRA and CDR2 YSYEKL. Trimming cost V 3 bases and J 3 bases, with 8 bases left between them. There are 14 residues in the CDR3.

This rearrangement joins TRBV6-2 or TRBV6-3 to TRBJ2-7, with TRBD2 matching over 12 bases. CDR3 size: 15 residues. The germline V gene has CDR1 MNHEY and CDR2 SVGEGT. V was clipped by 6 bases and J by 7 bases; unmatched bases: 10. The chain's CDR3 is CASRPSSGGALEQYF. Written as DNA, the CDR3 is TGTGCCAGCAGGCCCTCTAGCGGGGGGGCCTTAGAGCAGTACTTC.

This clonotype was counted many times. The chain uses TRBV7-2 and TRBJ1-2; 7 nucleotides align to TRBD1. This CDR3 spans 13 amino acids. Germline trimming cut 3 bases from V and 4 bases from J; bases unmatched to any gene: 2. Germline V CDR1 and CDR2: SGHTA, FQGNSA. The CDR3 nucleotides read TGTGCCAGCAGCTTGCGACAGGGCTATGGCTACACCTTC. Translation gives CASSLRQGYGYTF.

The chain recombines TRBV27 with TRBJ1-6, with TRBD1 matching over 10 bases. Germline values: CDR1 MNHEY, CDR2 SMNVEV (reference sequence). The CDR3 covers 16 residues. Germline trimming cut 5 bases from V and 0 bases from J; bases unmatched to any gene: 1. In DNA form, the CDR3 reads TGTGCCAGCAGTGACAGGGGGCTCTCCTATAATTCACCCCTCCACTTT. Its translation is CASSDRGLSYNSPLHF.

At least ten counts were recorded for this clonotype. The rearrangement uses TRBV7-2 and TRBJ1-2, with D maybe TRBD1 (5 bases). Looked up from germline, CDR1 is SGHTA and CDR2 is FQGNSA. The CDR3 covers 15 residues. V shed 3 bases and J shed 4 bases, with 15 bases lying between them. The CDR3 DNA follows: TGTGCCAGCAGCTTTGGCGCGGACATCGTCTATGGCTACACCTTC. Its protein product is CASSFGADIVYGYTF. Looking up the rest from reference TRBV7-2 and TRBJ1-2 gives the full variable domain: GAGVSQSPSNKVTEKGKDVELRCDPISGHTALYWYRQSLGQGLEFLIYFQGNSAPDKSGLPSDRFSAERTGGSVSTLTIQRTQQEDSAVYLCASSFGADIVYGYTFGSGTRLTVV.

The V gene is TRBV28, the J gene TRBJ1-2; 10 bases are a match to TRBD1. With V trimmed by 4 bases and J by 7 bases, 6 bases remained unmatched. In germline, CDR1 is MDHEN, CDR2 SYDVKM. The CDR3 length is 14 residues. DNA for the CDR3: TGTGCCAGCAGTTCCAACGACAGGGGGCTTGGCTACACCTTC. This sequence encodes CASSSNDRGLGYTF.

The V call is TRBV7-2, the J call TRBJ2-5; D remains unclear. V was clipped by 7 bases and J by 2 bases, with 26 bases between them. Germline CDR1 is SGHTA and CDR2 is FQGNSA. The CDR3 loop spans 18 amino acids. CDR3 nucleotides: TGTGCCAGCACTCGACCGACCAGTTTCCCAGGTGTTCAAGAGACCCAGTACTTC. As protein: CASTRPTSFPGVQETQYF.

This clonotype was counted at least ten times. This rearrangement joins TRBV7-2 to TRBJ2-1; 10 bases fit TRBD1. CDR1 SGHTA and CDR2 FQGNSA come from the germline V gene. The CDR3 is 15 amino acids. The V and J ends lost 5 bases and 7 bases, in that order; junction bases with no gene match: 8. The DNA of the CDR3 is TGTGCCAGCAGCCTCCGGTGGACAGGGGGGAATGAGCAGTTCTTC. It translates to CASSLRWTGGNEQFF.

Details on this clonotype: The junction and the germline gene differ at one end; a read error may be behind it. The chain combines TRBV6-1 with TRBJ2-7; the D gene is possibly TRBD1 (5 bases). The CDR3 totals 13 residues. Germline loops: CDR1 MNHNS, CDR2 SASEGT. For the CDR3, the DNA is TGTGCCAGCAGTTCGCCAGGGTCCTCCGAGCAGTACTTC. Its protein is CASSSPGSSEQYF.

This clonotype was recorded at least ten times. The J gene is TRBJ2-2, the V gene TRBV5-1; tentative D call: TRBD1 (5 bases). Germline CDR1 is SGHRS and CDR2 is YFSETQ. V was clipped by 4 bases and J by 3 bases, with 13 bases between them. The CDR3 spans 15 residues. The CDR3 sequence is CASSLRVGYTGELFF. DNA for the CDR3: TGCGCCAGCAGCCTCAGGGTGGGTTACACCGGGGAGCTGTTTTTT. The full variable domain, rest sourced from reference TRBV5-1 and TRBJ2-2, is KAGVTQTPRYLIKTRGQQVTLSCSPISGHRSVSWYQQTPGQGLQFLFEYFSETQRNKGNFPGRFSGRQFSNSRSEMNVSTLELGDSALYLCASSLRVGYTGELFFGEGSRLTVL.

At least ten counts were recorded for this clonotype. The rearrangement links TRBV19 to TRBJ2-7; 10 nucleotides match TRBD1. Germline CDR1 and CDR2: LNHDA and SQIVND (reference sequence). Trimming removed 7 bases from V and 2 bases from J; junction bases left unmatched: 8. The CDR3 totals 15 residues. CDR3: CASTSEGTGAYEQYF. CDR3 nucleotides: TGTGCCAGTACATCGGAGGGGACAGGGGCCTACGAGCAGTACTTC.

This clonotype was counted between two and nine times. This sequence joins TRBV19 and TRBJ2-1; D might be TRBD1 (5 bases). The ends were cut back, 2 bases at V and 4 bases at J, with 12 bases in the middle. Germline lookup yields CDR1 LNHDA and CDR2 SQIVND (reference sequence). The CDR3 sequence is 15 residues long. This chain's CDR3 is CASSIRVTGYNEQFF. CDR3 DNA: TGTGCCAGTAGTATACGGGTCACAGGATACAATGAGCAGTTCTTC. Full variable domain (rest looked up from reference TRBV19 and TRBJ2-1): DGGITQSPKYLFRKEGQNVTLSCEQNLNHDAMYWYRQDPGQGLRLIYYSQIVNDFQKGDIAEGYSVSREKKESFPLTVTSAQKNPTAFYLCASSIRVTGYNEQFFGPGTRLTVL.

This clonotype was found a few times. The chain links TRBV29-1 to TRBJ1-2, with TRBD1 matching 7 bases. Germline V gene sequence: CDR1 SQVTM, CDR2 ANQGSEA. J was trimmed by 4 bases and V by 5 bases; bases with no gene match: 7. The CDR3 is 13 residues long. The CDR3, as DNA: TGCAGCGTTAAATGGGACAGCAGCTATGGCTACACCTTC. Its translation: CSVKWDSSYGYTF.

This clonotype was observed a handful of times. The V call is TRBV11-2, the J call TRBJ2-7, with 10 bases identical to TRBD1. CDR3 length equals 16 residues. V was clipped by 3 bases and J by 4 bases; unmatched bases: 9. CDR1 and CDR2 from the germline V gene are SGHAT and FQNNGV. The CDR3 spells CASSFGQGGFVYEQYF. In DNA form, the CDR3 reads TGTGCCAGCAGCTTCGGACAGGGGGGTTTCGTTTACGAGCAGTACTTC.

This sequence joins TRBV29-1 and TRBJ2-5; 7 bases map to TRBD2. This CDR3 has 15 amino acids. Looked up from germline, CDR1 is SQVTM and CDR2 is ANQGSEA. V dropped 0 bases and J dropped 2; count of bases not matched to a gene: 6. This CDR3 is CSVEDSRGLQETQYF. The CDR3, as DNA: TGCAGCGTTGAAGATTCTCGGGGACTACAAGAGACCCAGTACTTC. Together with reference TRBV29-1 and TRBJ2-5, the CDR3 gives the full variable domain: SAVISQKPSRDICQRGTSLTIQCQVDSQVTMMFWYRQQPGQSLTLIATANQGSEATYESGFVIDKFPISRPNLTFSTLTVSNMSPEDSSIYLCSVEDSRGLQETQYFGPGTRLLVL.

This clonotype was detected many times. The V gene is TRBV7-9, the J gene TRBJ1-5; a possible D gene is TRBD1 (5 bases). Trimming left V 6 bases short and J 6 bases short, with 9 bases between. This CDR3 comprises 12 residues. Germline CDR1 and CDR2: SEHNR and FQNEAQ (reference sequence). For the CDR3, the DNA is TGTGCCAGCAGTGACGGGGGTCAGCCCCAGCATTTT. Translation: CASSDGGQPQHF.

This chain joins TRBV7-3 and TRBJ1-1; D gene unclear. V lost 4 bases to trimming and J lost 1 base, with 7 bases between them. From germline, CDR1 is SGHTA and CDR2 FQGTGA. The CDR3 is 13 residues long. CDR3 sequence (DNA): TGTGCCAGCAGCTCCGACAAGAACACTGAAGCTTTCTTT. Translation gives CASSSDKNTEAFF.

In this sample, this clonotype turned up a few times. This chain uses TRBV7-2 with TRBJ1-2; D is possibly TRBD1 (5 bases). CDR1 and CDR2 from the germline V gene are SGHTA and FQGNSA. V was trimmed by 5 bases and J by 2 bases, leaving 12 bases between them. CDR3 length: 14 amino acids. The CDR3 nucleotides read TGTGCCAGCAGCCCCGGGACGGTGAACTATGGCTACACCTTC. It specifies CASSPGTVNYGYTF.

This clonotype was found a few times. A single base separates this from a much larger clone, so it may be a read error. The chain combines TRBV7-2 with TRBJ2-5; 8 bases are shared with TRBD1. The V gene's germline CDR1 is SGHTA and CDR2 FQGNSA. The CDR3 covers 15 residues. CDR3 sequence: CATSPTGGKQETQYF. In nucleotides, the CDR3 is TGTGCCACCAGCCCTACAGGGGGTAAACAAGAGACCCAGTACTTC.

This clonotype was observed many times. The V gene is TRBV7-3, the J gene TRBJ1-1; D is uncertain. The CDR3 extends over 16 amino acids. Trimming took off 5 bases at V and 0 bases at J, with 16 bases between the two ends. Germline values: CDR1 SGHTA, CDR2 FQGTGA. The DNA of the CDR3 is TGTGCCAGCAGCCTGGGCGGCGGTCTGATGAACACTGAAGCTTTCTTT. Its translation is CASSLGGGLMNTEAFF.

Only a few counts were recorded for this clonotype. This rearrangement joins TRBV20-1 to TRBJ2-4, with D possibly TRBD2 on 7 matching bases. The CDR3 is made up of 19 amino acids. Germline values: CDR1 DFQATT, CDR2 SNEGSKA (reference sequence). Between the trimmed V and J ends, which lost 3 bases and 0 bases, there was a span of 24 bases. The CDR3 DNA follows: TGCAGTGCTAGGGTCACCCGCGGGGGCATTAGGGGAGCCAAAAACATTCAGTACTTC. Its protein is CSARVTRGGIRGAKNIQYF.

This clonotype was recorded at least ten times. The chain uses TRBV7-2 and TRBJ1-2; D possibly corresponds to TRBD1 (6 bases). The CDR3 has 15 amino acids. V lost 2 bases and J 2 bases, leaving 12 bases between the germline ends. The germline V gene encodes CDR1 SGHTA and CDR2 FQGNSA. The CDR3 loop reads CASSLPWTENYGYTF. Written as DNA, the CDR3 is TGTGCCAGCAGCTTACCATGGACAGAGAACTATGGCTACACCTTC. The full variable domain, its missing parts supplied by reference TRBV7-2 and TRBJ1-2, is GAGVSQSPSNKVTEKGKDVELRCDPISGHTALYWYRQSLGQGLEFLIYFQGNSAPDKSGLPSDRFSAERTGGSVSTLTIQRTQQEDSAVYLCASSLPWTENYGYTFGSGTRLTVV.

V is TRBV4-1 and J is TRBJ2-1; 16 bases line up with TRBD2. Unmatched junction bases numbered 15, after V lost 4 bases and J lost 0 bases. CDR1 MGHRA and CDR2 YSYEKL come from the germline V gene. The CDR3 contains 22 residues. CDR3 DNA sequence: TGCGCCAGCAGCCTTCCCGCCGGGACTAGCGGGGGGGCACTCAGCTCCTACAATGAGCAGTTCTTC. This gives the protein CASSLPAGTSGGALSSYNEQFF.